Given below is one T cell receptor beta chain in context. The CDR3 has 13 amino acids. The germline gives CDR1 SGHTA, CDR2 FQGNSA. The V gene end was trimmed by 4 bases and the J gene end by 4 bases; junction bases not matched to a gene: 3. The record originates from a study of blood T cell repertoires in COVID-19. Background on the study: T cells, B-cell-depleted T cells, or PBMCs supplied cDNA or gDNA.

As processed by the authors: Amplified reference gene primers provided the basis for estimating nucleated cell counts. Libraries were prepared by immunoSEQ multiplex PCR; TCRdb keeps only in-frame clonotypes and omits some of them. V, J and clone size derive from that table, while D and trimming were established from the DNA sequence. The data show roughly 200,000 clones, more than 70% seen once. Specimen: peripheral blood. The chain is built from TRBV7-2 and TRBJ1-2; TRBD1 aligns across 7 bases. The sequence derives from a woman aged 80 or over with active or convalescent COVID-19. Here the CDR3 reads CASSSGQIYGYTF. The CDR3 region has the DNA TGTGCCAGCAGCTCGGGACAGATCTATGGCTACACCTTC.